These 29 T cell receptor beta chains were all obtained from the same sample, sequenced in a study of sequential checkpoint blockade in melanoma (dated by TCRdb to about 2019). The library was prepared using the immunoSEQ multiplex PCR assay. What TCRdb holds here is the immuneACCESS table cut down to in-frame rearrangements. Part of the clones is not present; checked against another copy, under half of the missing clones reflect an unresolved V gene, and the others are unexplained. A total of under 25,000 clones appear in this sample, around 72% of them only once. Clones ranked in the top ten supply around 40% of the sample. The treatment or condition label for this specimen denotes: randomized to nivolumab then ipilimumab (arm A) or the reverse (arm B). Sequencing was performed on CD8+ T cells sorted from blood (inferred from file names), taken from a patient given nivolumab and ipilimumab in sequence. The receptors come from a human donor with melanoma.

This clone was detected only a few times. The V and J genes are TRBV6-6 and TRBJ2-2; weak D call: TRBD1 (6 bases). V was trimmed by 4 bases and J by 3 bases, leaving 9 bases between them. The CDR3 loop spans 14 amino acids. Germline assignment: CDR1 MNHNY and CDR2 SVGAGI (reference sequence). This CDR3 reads CASSWGPHTGELFF. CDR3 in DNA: TGTGCCAGCAGTTGGGGGCCGCACACCGGGGAGCTGTTTTTT.

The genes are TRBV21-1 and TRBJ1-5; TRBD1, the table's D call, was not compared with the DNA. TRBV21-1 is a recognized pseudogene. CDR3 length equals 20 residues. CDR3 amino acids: CASSKEANRTGGTHRQPQHF. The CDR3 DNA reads TGTGCCAGCAGCAAAGAGGCTAATAGGACAGGGGGCACCCACCGTCAGCCCCAGCATTTT.

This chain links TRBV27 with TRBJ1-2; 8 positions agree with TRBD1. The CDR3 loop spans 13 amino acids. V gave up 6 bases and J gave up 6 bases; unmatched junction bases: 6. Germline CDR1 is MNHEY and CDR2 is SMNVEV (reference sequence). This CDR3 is CASSYGQGDGYTF. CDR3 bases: TGTGCCAGCAGCTATGGACAGGGCGATGGCTACACCTTC.

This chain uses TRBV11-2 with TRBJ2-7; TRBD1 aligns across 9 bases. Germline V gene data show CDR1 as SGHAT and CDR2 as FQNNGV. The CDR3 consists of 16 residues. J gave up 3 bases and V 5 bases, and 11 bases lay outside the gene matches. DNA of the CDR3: TGTGCCAGCAGCCGAGACTACGGACAGGGGAACTACGAGCAGTACTTC. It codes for CASSRDYGQGNYEQYF.

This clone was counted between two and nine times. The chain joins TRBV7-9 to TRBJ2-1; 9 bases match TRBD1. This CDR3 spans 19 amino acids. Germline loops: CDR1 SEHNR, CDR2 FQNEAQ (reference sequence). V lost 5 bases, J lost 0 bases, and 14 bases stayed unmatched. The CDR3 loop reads CASSGRDRDAPDSYNEQFF. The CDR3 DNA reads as TGTGCCAGCAGCGGACGGGACAGGGATGCACCTGACTCCTACAATGAGCAGTTCTTC.

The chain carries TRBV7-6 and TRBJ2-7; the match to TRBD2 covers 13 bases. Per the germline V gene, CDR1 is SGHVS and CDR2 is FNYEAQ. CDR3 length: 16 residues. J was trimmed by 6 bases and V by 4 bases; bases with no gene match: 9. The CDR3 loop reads CASSSRTSGSSGEQYF. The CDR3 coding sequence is TGTGCCAGCAGCTCACGGACTAGCGGGAGTTCAGGCGAGCAGTACTTC. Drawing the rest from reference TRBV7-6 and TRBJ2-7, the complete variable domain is GAGVSQSPRYKVTKRGQDVALRCDPISGHVSLYWYRQALGQGPEFLTYFNYEAQQDKSGLPNDRFSAERPEGSISTLTIQRTEQRDSAMYRCASSSRTSGSSGEQYFGPGTRLTVT.

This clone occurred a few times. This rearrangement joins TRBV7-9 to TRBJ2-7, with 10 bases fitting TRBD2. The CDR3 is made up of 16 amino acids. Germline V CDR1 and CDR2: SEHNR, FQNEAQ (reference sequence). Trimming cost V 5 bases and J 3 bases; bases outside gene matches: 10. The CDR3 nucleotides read TGTGCCAGCAGCCCCTTTGAGCGGGAGGGCCGCTACGAGCAGTACTTC. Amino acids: CASSPFEREGRYEQYF. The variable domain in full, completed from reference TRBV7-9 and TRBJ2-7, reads DTGVSQNPRHKITKRGQNVTFRCDPISEHNRLYWYRQTLGQGPEFLTYFQNEAQLEKSRLLSDRFSAERPKGSFSTLEIQRTEQGDSAMYLCASSPFEREGRYEQYFGPGTRLTVT.

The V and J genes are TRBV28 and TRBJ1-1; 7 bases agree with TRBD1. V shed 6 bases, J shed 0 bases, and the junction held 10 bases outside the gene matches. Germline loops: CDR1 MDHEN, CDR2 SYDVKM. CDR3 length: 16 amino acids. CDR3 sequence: CASSPLGTVMNTEAFF. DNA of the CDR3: TGTGCCAGCAGCCCTTTAGGGACAGTCATGAACACTGAAGCTTTCTTT.

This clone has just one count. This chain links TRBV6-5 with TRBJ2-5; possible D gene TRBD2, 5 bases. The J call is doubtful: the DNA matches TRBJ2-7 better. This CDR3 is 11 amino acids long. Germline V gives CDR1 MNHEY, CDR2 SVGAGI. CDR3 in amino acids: CASGLSYEQYF. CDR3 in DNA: TGTGCCAGCGGACTTTCCTACGAGCAGTACTTC.

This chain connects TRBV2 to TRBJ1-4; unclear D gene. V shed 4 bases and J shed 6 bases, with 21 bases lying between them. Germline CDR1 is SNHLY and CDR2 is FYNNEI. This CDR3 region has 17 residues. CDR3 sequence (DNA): TGTGCCAGCAGTGGGTCCTTGGACTCCCGGATGGATGAAAAACTGTTTTTT. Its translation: CASSGSLDSRMDEKLFF.

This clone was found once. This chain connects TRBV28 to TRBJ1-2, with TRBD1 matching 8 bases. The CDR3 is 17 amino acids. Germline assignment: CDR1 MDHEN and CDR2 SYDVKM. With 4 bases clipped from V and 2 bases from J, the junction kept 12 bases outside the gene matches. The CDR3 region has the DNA TGTGCCAGCAGTTCCCACCCACGGACAGGGATAAACTATGGCTACACCTTC. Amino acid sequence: CASSSHPRTGINYGYTF.

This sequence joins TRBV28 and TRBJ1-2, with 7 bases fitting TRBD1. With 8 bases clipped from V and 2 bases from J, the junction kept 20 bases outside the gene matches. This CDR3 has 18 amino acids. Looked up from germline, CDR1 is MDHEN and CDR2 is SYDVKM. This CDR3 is CASRNRGDVEEGNYGYTF. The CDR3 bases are TGTGCCAGCCGGAACAGGGGAGATGTAGAAGAGGGCAACTATGGCTACACCTTC.

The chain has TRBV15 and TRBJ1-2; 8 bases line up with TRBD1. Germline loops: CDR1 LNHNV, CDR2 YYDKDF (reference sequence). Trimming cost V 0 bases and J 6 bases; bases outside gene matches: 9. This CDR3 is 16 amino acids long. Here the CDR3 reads CATSRDPTGGTHGYTF. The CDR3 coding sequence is TGTGCCACCAGCAGAGATCCAACAGGGGGTACCCATGGCTACACCTTC.

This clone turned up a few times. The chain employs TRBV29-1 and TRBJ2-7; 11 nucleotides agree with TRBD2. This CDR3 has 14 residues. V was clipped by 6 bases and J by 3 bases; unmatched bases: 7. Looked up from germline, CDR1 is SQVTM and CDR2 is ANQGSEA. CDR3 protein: CSVYTGTSGYEQYF. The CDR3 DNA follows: TGCAGCGTCTATACCGGGACTAGCGGCTACGAGCAGTACTTC.

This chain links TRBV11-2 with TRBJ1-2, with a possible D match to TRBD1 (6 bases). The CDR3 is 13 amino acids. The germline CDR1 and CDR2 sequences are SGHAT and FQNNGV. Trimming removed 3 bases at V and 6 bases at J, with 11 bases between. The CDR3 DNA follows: TGTGCCAGCAGCTTCGGGACAAAGGATGGCTACACCTTC. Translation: CASSFGTKDGYTF.

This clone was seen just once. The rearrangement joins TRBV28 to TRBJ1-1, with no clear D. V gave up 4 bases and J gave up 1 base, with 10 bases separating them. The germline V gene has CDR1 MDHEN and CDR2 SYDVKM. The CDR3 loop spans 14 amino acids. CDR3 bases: TGTGCCAGCAGTTATCTCCCCTGGAACACTGAAGCTTTCTTT. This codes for CASSYLPWNTEAFF. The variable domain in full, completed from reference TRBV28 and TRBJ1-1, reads DVKVTQSSRYLVKRTGEKVFLECVQDMDHENMFWYRQDPGLGLRLIYFSYDVKMKEKGDIPEGYSVSREKKERFSLILESASTNQTSMYLCASSYLPWNTEAFFGQGTRLTVV.

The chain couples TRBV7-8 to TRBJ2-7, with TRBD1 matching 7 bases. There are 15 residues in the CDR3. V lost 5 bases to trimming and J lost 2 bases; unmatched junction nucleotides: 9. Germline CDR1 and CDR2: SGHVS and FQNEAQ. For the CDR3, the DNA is TGTGCCAGCAGCAGACCGGGACAGTTCCCCTACGAGCAGTACTTC. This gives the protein CASSRPGQFPYEQYF.

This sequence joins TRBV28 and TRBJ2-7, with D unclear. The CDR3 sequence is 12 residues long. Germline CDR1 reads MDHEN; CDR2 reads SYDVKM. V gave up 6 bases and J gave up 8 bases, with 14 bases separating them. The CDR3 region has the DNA TGTGCCAGCAGCCTCCTCCCGTCCCAGCAGTACTTC. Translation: CASSLLPSQQYF.

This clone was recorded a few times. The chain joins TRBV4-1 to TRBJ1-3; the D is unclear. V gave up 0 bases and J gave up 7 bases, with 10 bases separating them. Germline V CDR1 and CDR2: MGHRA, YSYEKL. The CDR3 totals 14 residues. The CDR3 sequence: CASSQETTSNTIYF. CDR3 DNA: TGCGCCAGCAGCCAAGAAACCACCAGTAACACCATATATTTT.

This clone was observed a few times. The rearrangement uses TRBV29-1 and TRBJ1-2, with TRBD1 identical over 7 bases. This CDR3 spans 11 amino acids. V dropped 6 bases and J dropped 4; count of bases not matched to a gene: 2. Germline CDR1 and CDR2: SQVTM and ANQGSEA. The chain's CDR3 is CSVGQIYGYTF. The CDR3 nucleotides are TGCAGCGTGGGACAGATCTATGGCTACACCTTC. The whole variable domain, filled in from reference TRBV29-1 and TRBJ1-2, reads SAVISQKPSRDICQRGTSLTIQCQVDSQVTMMFWYRQQPGQSLTLIATANQGSEATYESGFVIDKFPISRPNLTFSTLTVSNMSPEDSSIYLCSVGQIYGYTFGSGTRLTVV.

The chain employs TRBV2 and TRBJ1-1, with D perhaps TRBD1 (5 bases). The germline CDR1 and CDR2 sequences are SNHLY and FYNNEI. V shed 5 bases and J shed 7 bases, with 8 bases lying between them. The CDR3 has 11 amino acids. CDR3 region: CASSLRGEAFF. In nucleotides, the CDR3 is TGTGCCAGCAGTCTAAGGGGTGAAGCTTTCTTT.

In DNA, the CDR3 is TGTGCCAGCAGTTACTCGAAGGGGGCCGAAGCTTTCTTT. It is translated as CASSYSKGAEAFF. The V gene is TRBV6-5, the J gene TRBJ1-1; TRBD1 matches 7 bases. Germline CDR1 and CDR2: MNHEY and SVGAGI. V was clipped by 0 bases and J by 8 bases; unmatched bases: 3. The CDR3 runs 13 residues.

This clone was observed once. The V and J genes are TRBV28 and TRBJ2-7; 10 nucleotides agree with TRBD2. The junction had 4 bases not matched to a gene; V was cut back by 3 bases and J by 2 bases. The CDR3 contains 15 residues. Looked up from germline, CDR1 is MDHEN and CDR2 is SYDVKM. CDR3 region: CASSLGLAGAYEQYF. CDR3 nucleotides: TGTGCCAGCAGTTTGGGGCTAGCGGGAGCCTACGAGCAGTACTTC.

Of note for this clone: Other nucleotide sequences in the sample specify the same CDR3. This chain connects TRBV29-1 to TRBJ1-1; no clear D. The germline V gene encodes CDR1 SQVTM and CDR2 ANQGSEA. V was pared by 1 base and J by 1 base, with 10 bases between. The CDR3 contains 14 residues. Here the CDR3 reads CSVEGTRENTEAFF. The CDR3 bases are TGCAGCGTTGAAGGTACTCGAGAGAACACTGAAGCTTTCTTT.

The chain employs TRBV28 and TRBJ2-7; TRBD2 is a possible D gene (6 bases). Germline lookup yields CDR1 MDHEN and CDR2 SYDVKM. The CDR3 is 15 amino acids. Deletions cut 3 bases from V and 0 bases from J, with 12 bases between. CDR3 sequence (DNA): TGTGCCAGCAGTTTCCCGGGGCGGGACTCCTACGAGCAGTACTTC. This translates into CASSFPGRDSYEQYF.

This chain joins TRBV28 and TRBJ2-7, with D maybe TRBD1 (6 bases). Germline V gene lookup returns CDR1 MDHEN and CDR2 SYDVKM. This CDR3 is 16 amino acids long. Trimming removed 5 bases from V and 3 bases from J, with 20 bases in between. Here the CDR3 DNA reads TGTGCCAGCAGTGCCCCCCACAGGGCCACCATCTACGAGCAGTACTTC. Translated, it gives CASSAPHRATIYEQYF.

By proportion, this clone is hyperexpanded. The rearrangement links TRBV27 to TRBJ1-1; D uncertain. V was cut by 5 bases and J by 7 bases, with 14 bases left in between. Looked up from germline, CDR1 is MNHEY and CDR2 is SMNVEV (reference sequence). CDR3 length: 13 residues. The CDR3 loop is CASSPSPGFEAFF. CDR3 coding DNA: TGTGCCAGCAGTCCATCCCCGGGGTTTGAAGCTTTCTTT.

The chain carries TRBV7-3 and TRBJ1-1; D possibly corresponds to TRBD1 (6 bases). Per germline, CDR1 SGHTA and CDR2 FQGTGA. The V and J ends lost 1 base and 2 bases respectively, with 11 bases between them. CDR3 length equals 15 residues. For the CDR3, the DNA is TGTGCCAGCAGCTTAAGTACAGGGCCCAACACTGAAGCTTTCTTT. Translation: CASSLSTGPNTEAFF.

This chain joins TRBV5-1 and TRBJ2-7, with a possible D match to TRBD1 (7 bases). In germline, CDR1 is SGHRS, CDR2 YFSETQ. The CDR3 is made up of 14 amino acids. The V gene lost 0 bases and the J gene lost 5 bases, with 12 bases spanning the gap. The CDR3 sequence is CASSLEAGGNEQYF. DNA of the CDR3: TGCGCCAGCAGCTTGGAGGCAGGGGGGAACGAGCAGTACTTC. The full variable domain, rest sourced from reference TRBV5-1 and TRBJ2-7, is KAGVTQTPRYLIKTRGQQVTLSCSPISGHRSVSWYQQTPGQGLQFLFEYFSETQRNKGNFPGRFSGRQFSNSRSEMNVSTLELGDSALYLCASSLEAGGNEQYFGPGTRLTVT.